A selection of T cell receptor beta chains follows, all from one sample in a study of cytomegalovirus exposure and HLA in healthy donors. TCRdb keeps only in-frame clones here, not all; method: immunoSEQ multiplex PCR. The data contain 200,000 to 250,000 clones, over 75% of them singletons. Sequencing used PBMCs. These receptors all come from a woman under 30 in good health and CMV-seropositive. The CDR3 runs from the conserved cysteine through the conserved F or W.

v_call,cdr3_aa
TRBV5-1,CASSFGQSYGYTF
TRBV18,CASSPPGQGNQPQHF
TRBV10-3,CAISEGQRDEQYF
TRBV5-6,CASFPLGGRGNQETQYF
TRBV9,CASSGGQWGNTIYF
TRBV2,CASNPGLAGGPTGELFF
TRBV28,CASSLGGQGSNYGYTF
TRBV27,CASSPPGQGAYEQYF
TRBV2,CASSEALPFDTEAFF
TRBV27,CASSLNLLAARYEQYF
TRBV7-9,CASSPTTSYNEQFF
TRBV9,CASSTNGLTGNEQFF
TRBV10-1,CASSESGGGSQQYF
TRBV29-1,CSAQAPNTGELFF